This is a list of T cell receptor beta chains from one sample in a study of blood T cell repertoires in COVID-19. TCRdb's copy holds only in-frame clones and misses some; the assay was immunoSEQ multiplex PCR. The sample contains around 63,000 clones, 55% to 80% of which appear only once. What was sequenced was peripheral blood. The receptors were sampled from a woman aged 70-85 years with COVID-19, enrolled during active disease. CDR3s include the opening cysteine and the closing phenylalanine or tryptophan. D genes are given only for firm matches. Clone size is stated in some rows and not others, as once, few, many or a class when expanded.

size,J,D,V,CDR3,DNA
NA,TRBJ2-1,NA,TRBV4-2,CASSQEGLGAHNEQFF,TGTGCCAGCAGCCAAGAGGGCTTGGGAGCACACAATGAGCAGTTCTTC
NA,TRBJ1-1,NA,TRBV6-5,CASGIRQQNTEAFF,TGTGCCAGCGGCATCCGACAGCAGAACACTGAAGCTTTCTTT
NA,TRBJ2-3,TRBD2,TRBV6-5,CASRRDYSSTDTQYF,TGTGCCAGCAGGAGGGACTACTCTAGCACAGATACGCAGTATTTT
NA,TRBJ2-7,TRBD1,TRBV11-2,CAAGRDRGLEQYF,TGTGCCGCTGGCCGGGACAGGGGGCTCGAGCAGTACTTC
NA,TRBJ1-5,NA,TRBV6-1,CASSERGRGNQPQHF,TGTGCCAGCAGTGAAAGGGGCAGGGGCAATCAGCCCCAGCATTTT
NA,TRBJ1-2,NA,TRBV4-2,CASSQVQGSYGYTF,TGTGCCAGCAGCCAAGTTCAGGGGAGCTATGGCTACACCTTC
NA,TRBJ2-5,NA,TRBV29-1,CSFNKGGRETQYF,TGCAGCTTCAATAAGGGGGGGAGAGAGACCCAGTACTTC
few,TRBJ2-3,TRBD2,TRBV7-2,CASSYFGSGIPGTDTQYF,TGTGCCAGCAGCTATTTCGGGAGCGGGATCCCCGGCACAGATACGCAGTATTTT
NA,TRBJ2-5,NA,TRBV7-9,CASSKRGGETQYF,TGTGCCAGCAGCAAAAGGGGCGGAGAGACCCAGTACTTC
NA,TRBJ1-1,NA,TRBV4-1,CASSLLLGGKAFF,TGCGCCAGCAGCCTCTTACTAGGGGGAAAAGCTTTCTTT
few,TRBJ1-3,TRBD1,TRBV6-6,CASSYSAGGNTIYF,TGTGCCAGCAGTTACTCCGCAGGGGGGAACACCATATATTTT
NA,TRBJ1-2,TRBD1,TRBV7-9,CASSLGQGRNYGYTF,TGTGCCAGCAGCTTAGGACAGGGTAGAAACTATGGCTACACCTTC
NA,TRBJ2-3,TRBD2,TRBV9,CASSRLADTDTQYF,TGTGCCAGCAGCCGACTAGCGGATACAGATACGCAGTATTTT
NA,TRBJ1-3,TRBD1,TRBV28,CASSLTGGTGNTIYF,TGTGCCAGCAGCCTTACAGGGGGCACAGGAAACACCATATATTTT
NA,TRBJ2-5,NA,TRBV25-1,CASSEGGQGSETQYF,TGTGCCAGCAGTGAGGGGGGGCAGGGGAGCGAGACCCAGTACTTC
NA,TRBJ2-5,NA,TRBV5-6,CASSLAGGQTYQETQYF,TGTGCCAGCAGCTTGGCCGGGGGACAGACGTACCAAGAGACCCAGTACTTC
NA,TRBJ1-4,NA,TRBV7-7,CASSRGWGNNEKLFF,TGTGCTAGCAGCCGAGGTTGGGGCAATAATGAAAAACTGTTTTTT
many,TRBJ2-1,NA,TRBV5-4,CASSIATPSSYNEQFF,TGTGCCAGCAGCATAGCGACTCCTAGCTCCTACAATGAGCAGTTCTTC
NA,TRBJ1-1,NA,TRBV24-1,CATSDSRSGGNTEAFF,TGTGCCACCAGTGATTCCCGGAGTGGCGGGAACACTGAAGCTTTCTTT
NA,TRBJ2-3,TRBD2,TRBV9,CASSEGLAGTDTQYF,TGTGCCAGCAGCGAGGGACTAGCGGGTACAGATACGCAGTATTTT
NA,TRBJ1-6,NA,TRBV27,CASSRGGFSPLHF,TGTGCCAGCAGCCGGGGGGGCTTTTCACCCCTCCACTTT
few,TRBJ2-3,TRBD2,TRBV9,CASSPRTRTTQYF,TGTGCCAGCAGCCCCAGGACTAGAACTACGCAGTATTTT
NA,TRBJ2-6,TRBD1,TRBV4-2,CASSRPGDRGRANVLTF,TGTGCCAGCAGCCGCCCTGGGGACAGGGGTAGGGCCAACGTCCTGACTTTC
many,TRBJ1-1,NA,TRBV3-1/TRBV3-2,CASSPSENTEAFF,TGTGCCAGCAGCCCTAGCGAGAACACTGAAGCTTTCTTT
NA,TRBJ1-2,TRBD1,TRBV7-2,CASSLAGGADYGYTF,TGTGCCAGCAGCTTAGCAGGGGGCGCCGACTATGGCTACACCTTC
NA,TRBJ2-6,TRBD1,TRBV5-1,CASSFSLRTGTSSGANVLTF,TGCGCCAGCAGCTTTTCCCTGCGGACAGGGACGAGCTCTGGGGCCAACGTCCTGACTTTC
NA,TRBJ1-3,TRBD1,TRBV11-2,CASSSYRGSGNTIYF,TGTGCCAGCAGCTCCTACAGGGGGTCTGGAAACACCATATATTTT
NA,TRBJ1-6,NA,TRBV6-5,CASSSGRGYSPLHF,TGTGCCAGCAGTTCGGGCAGGGGTTATTCACCCCTCCACTTT
NA,TRBJ2-5,NA,TRBV7-8,CASSSPGGNSIQYF,TGTGCCAGCAGCTCTCCAGGGGGGAACAGTATCCAGTACTTC
NA,TRBJ1-2,TRBD1,TRBV5-1,CASSPGDRDGYTF,TGCGCCAGCAGCCCCGGGGACAGGGATGGCTACACCTTC
many,TRBJ1-2,NA,TRBV3-1/TRBV3-2,CASSQEAGNYGYTF,TGTGCCAGCAGCCAAGAGGCAGGGAACTATGGCTACACCTTC
NA,TRBJ2-5,NA,TRBV2,CASSQGQETQYF,TGTGCCAGCTCTCAGGGACAAGAGACCCAGTACTTC
NA,TRBJ1-6,NA,TRBV6-1,CASSEGRSPLHF,TGTGCCAGCAGTGAAGGGCGGTCACCCCTCCACTTT
NA,TRBJ1-2,NA,TRBV9,CASSVGEGAYGYTF,TGTGCCAGCAGCGTAGGAGAAGGGGCCTATGGCTACACCTTC
NA,TRBJ2-2,NA,TRBV19,CASSIQGTGELFF,TGTGCCAGTAGTATTCAGGGGACCGGGGAGCTGTTTTTT
NA,TRBJ1-5,TRBD1,TRBV3-1/TRBV3-2,CASSQDGDRGGNQPQHF,TGTGCCAGCAGCCAAGATGGGGACAGGGGCGGGAATCAGCCCCAGCATTTT
NA,TRBJ2-5,TRBD2,TRBV11-3,CASSPRLAGAETQYF,TGTGCCAGCAGCCCAAGACTAGCGGGAGCAGAGACCCAGTACTTC
NA,TRBJ1-1,NA,TRBV7-2,CASSRLTANTEAFF,TGTGCCAGCAGTCGATTGACAGCGAACACTGAAGCTTTCTTT
NA,TRBJ1-2,NA,TRBV7-9,CASSLSGGSYGYTF,TGTGCCAGCAGCTTAAGTGGGGGCAGTTATGGCTACACCTTC
once,TRBJ1-2,NA,TRBV25-1,CASSEFRGDSYGYTF,TGTGCCAGCAGTGAATTCAGGGGAGATAGCTATGGCTACACCTTC
NA,TRBJ2-2,NA,TRBV5-1,CASSLAPGLGGELFF,TGCGCCAGCAGCTTGGCCCCCGGGTTGGGCGGGGAGCTGTTTTTT
NA,TRBJ2-3,TRBD2,TRBV5-4,CASRAGSLDTQYF,TGTGCCAGCAGAGCGGGGTCGTTAGATACGCAGTATTTT